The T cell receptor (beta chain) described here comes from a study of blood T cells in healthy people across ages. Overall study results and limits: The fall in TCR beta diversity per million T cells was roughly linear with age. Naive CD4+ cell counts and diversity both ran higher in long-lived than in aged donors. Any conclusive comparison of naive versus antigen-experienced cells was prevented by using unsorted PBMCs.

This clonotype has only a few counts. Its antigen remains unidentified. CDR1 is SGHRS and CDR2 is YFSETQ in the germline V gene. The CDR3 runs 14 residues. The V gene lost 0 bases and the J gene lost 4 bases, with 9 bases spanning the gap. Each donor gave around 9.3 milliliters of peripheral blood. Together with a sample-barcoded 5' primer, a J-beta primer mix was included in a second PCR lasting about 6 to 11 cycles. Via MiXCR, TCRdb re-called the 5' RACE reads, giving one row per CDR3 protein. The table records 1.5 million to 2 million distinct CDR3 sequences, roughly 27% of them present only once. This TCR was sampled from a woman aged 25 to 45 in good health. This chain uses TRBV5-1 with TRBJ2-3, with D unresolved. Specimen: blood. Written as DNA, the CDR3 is TGCGCCAGCAGCTTGGGCCCGAAAGCAGATACGCAGTATTTT. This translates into CASSLGPKADTQYF.